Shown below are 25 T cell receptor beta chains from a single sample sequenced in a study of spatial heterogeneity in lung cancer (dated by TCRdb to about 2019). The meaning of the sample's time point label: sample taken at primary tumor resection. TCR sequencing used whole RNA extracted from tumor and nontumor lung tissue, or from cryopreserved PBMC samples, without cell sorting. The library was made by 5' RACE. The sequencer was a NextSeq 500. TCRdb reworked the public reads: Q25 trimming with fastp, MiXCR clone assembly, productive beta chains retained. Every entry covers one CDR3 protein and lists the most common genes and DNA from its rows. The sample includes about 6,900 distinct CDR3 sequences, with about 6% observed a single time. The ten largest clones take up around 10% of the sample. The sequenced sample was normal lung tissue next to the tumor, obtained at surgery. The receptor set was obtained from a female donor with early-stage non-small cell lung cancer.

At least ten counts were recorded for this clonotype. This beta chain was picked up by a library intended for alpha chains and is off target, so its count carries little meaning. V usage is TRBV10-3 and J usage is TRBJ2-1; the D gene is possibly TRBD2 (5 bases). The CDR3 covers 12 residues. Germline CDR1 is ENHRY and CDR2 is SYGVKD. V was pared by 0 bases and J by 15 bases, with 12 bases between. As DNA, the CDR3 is TGTGCCATCAGTGAGTCGAGGGAAGGGAGGTTCTTC. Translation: CAISESREGRFF.

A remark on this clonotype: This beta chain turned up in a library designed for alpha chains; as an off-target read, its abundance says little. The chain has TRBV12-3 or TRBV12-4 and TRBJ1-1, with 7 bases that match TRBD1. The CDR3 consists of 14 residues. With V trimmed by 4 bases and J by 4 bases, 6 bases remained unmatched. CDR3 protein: CASSSQGGITEAFF. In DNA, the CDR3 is TGTGCCAGCAGTTCCCAGGGGGGAATCACTGAAGCTTTCTTT.

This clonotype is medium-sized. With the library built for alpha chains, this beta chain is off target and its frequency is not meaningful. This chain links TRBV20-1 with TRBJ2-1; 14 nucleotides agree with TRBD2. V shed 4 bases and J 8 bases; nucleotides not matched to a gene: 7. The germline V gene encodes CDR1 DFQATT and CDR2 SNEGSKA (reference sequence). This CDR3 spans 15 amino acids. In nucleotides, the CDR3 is TGCAGTGCTACGCGGACTAGCGGGAGGATCGATGAGCAGTTCTTC. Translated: CSATRTSGRIDEQFF.

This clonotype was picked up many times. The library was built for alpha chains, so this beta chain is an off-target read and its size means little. CDR3 bases: TGCGCCAGCAGCTACGCACTTGGAGAGACCCAGTACTTC. Protein product: CASSYALGETQYF. The chain couples TRBV5-1 to TRBJ2-5; the D is unclear. The CDR3 has 13 amino acids. Germline values: CDR1 SGHRS, CDR2 YFSETQ. V was trimmed by 3 bases and J by 4 bases, leaving 10 bases between them. The variable domain in full, completed from reference TRBV5-1 and TRBJ2-5, reads KAGVTQTPRYLIKTRGQQVTLSCSPISGHRSVSWYQQTPGQGLQFLFEYFSETQRNKGNFPGRFSGRQFSNSRSEMNVSTLELGDSALYLCASSYALGETQYFGPGTRLLVL.

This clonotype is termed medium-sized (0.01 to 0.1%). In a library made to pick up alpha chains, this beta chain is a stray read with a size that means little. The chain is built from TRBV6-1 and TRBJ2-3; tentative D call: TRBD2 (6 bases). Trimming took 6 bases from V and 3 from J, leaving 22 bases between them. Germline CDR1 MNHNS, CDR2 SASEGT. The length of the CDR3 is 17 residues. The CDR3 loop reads CASRVEGGQIGTDTQYF. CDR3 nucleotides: TGTGCCAGCAGAGTGGAGGGAGGTCAAATAGGTACAGATACGCAGTATTTT.

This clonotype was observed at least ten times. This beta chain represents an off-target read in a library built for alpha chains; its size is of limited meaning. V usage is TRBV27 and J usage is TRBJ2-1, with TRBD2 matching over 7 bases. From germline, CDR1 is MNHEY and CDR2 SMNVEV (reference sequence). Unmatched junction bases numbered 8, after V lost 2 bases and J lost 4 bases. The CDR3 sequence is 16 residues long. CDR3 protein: CASSLRLAEIYNEQFF. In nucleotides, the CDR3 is TGTGCCAGCAGTTTACGGCTAGCGGAGATATACAATGAGCAGTTCTTC.

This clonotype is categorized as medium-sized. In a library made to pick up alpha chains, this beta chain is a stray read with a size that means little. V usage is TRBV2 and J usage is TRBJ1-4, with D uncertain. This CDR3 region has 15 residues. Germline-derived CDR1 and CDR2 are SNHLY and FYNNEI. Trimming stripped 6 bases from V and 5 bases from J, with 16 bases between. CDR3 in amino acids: CASRGFVLGNEKLFF. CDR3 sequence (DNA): TGTGCCAGCAGAGGATTCGTCCTGGGCAATGAAAAACTGTTTTTT. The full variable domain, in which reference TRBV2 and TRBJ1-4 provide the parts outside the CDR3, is EPEVTQTPSHQVTQMGQEVILRCVPISNHLYFYWYRQILGQKVEFLVSFYNNEISEKSEIFDDQFSVERPDGSNFTLKIRSTKLEDSAMYFCASRGFVLGNEKLFFGSGTQLSVL.

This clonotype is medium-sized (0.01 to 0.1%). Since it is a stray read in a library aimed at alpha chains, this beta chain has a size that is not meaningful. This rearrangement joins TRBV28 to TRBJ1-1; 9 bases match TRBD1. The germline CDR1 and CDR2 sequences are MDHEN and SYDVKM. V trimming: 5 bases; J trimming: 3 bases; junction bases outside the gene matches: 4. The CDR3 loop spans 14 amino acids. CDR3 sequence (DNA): TGTGCCAGCAGTCCCGACAGGGGGGACACTGAAGCTTTCTTT. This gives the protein CASSPDRGDTEAFF. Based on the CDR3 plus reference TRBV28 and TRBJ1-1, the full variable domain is DVKVTQSSRYLVKRTGEKVFLECVQDMDHENMFWYRQDPGLGLRLIYFSYDVKMKEKGDIPEGYSVSREKKERFSLILESASTNQTSMYLCASSPDRGDTEAFFGQGTRLTVV.

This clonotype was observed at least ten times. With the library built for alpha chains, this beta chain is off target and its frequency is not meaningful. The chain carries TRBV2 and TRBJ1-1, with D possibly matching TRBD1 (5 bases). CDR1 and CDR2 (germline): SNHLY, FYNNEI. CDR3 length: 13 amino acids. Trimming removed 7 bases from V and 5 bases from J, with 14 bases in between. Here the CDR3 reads CASNSGEGTEAFF. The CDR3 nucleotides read TGTGCCAGCAATTCGGGAGAGGGGACTGAAGCTTTCTTT. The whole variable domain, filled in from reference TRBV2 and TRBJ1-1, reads EPEVTQTPSHQVTQMGQEVILRCVPISNHLYFYWYRQILGQKVEFLVSFYNNEISEKSEIFDDQFSVERPDGSNFTLKIRSTKLEDSAMYFCASNSGEGTEAFFGQGTRLTVV.

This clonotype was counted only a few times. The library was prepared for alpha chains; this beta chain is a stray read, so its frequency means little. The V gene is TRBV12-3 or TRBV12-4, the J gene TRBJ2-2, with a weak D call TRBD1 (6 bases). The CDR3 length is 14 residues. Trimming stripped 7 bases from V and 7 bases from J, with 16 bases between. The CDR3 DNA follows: TGTGCCAGCACCCCGGACCAGGGGTACGGGGAGCTGTTTTTT. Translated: CASTPDQGYGELFF.

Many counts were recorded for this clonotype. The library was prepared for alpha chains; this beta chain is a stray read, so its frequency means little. CDR3 coding DNA: TGTGCCAGCAGTTTAACCGACAGCACCGGGGAGCTGTTTTTT. Its protein product is CASSLTDSTGELFF. The V and J genes are TRBV12-3 or TRBV12-4 and TRBJ2-2, with a possible D match to TRBD1 (5 bases). V was cut by 2 bases and J by 4 bases, with 8 bases left in between. The CDR3 consists of 14 residues.

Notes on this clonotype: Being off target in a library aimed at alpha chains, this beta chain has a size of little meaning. The DNA for the CDR3 is TGTGCCAGCAGGGCGGGAGCGGAGTACCAAGAGACCCAGTACTTC. It is translated as CASRAGAEYQETQYF. The V and J genes are TRBV7-9 and TRBJ2-5; 7 nucleotides line up with TRBD2. Germline V gene data show CDR1 as SEHNR and CDR2 as FQNEAQ (reference sequence). Trimming at V came to 6 bases and at J to 0 bases, leaving 7 bases not matched to a gene. The CDR3 totals 15 residues.

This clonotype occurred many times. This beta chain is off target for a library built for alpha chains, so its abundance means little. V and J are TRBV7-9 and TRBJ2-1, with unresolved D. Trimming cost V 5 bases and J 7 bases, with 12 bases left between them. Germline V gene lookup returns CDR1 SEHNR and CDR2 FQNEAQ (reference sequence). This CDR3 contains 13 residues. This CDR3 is CASSQNNGNEQFF. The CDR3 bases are TGTGCCAGCAGCCAAAACAACGGTAATGAGCAGTTCTTC.

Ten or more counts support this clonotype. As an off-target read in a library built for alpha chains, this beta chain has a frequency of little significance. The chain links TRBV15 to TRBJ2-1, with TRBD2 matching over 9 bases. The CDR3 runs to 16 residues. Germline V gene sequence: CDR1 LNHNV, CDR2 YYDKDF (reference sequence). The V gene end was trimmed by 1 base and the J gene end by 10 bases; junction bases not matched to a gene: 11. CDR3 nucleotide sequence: TGTGCCACCAGCAGAGCCTTAGCGGGAGTTTCGTGGGAGCAGTTCTTC. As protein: CATSRALAGVSWEQFF.

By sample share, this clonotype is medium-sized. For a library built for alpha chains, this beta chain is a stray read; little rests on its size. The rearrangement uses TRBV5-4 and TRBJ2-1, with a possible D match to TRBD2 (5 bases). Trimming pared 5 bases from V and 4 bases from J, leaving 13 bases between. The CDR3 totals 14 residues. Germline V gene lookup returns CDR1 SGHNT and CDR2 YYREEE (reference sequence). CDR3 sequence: CASSAGSGYNEQFF. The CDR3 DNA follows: TGTGCCAGCAGTGCCGGCTCGGGGTACAATGAGCAGTTCTTC.

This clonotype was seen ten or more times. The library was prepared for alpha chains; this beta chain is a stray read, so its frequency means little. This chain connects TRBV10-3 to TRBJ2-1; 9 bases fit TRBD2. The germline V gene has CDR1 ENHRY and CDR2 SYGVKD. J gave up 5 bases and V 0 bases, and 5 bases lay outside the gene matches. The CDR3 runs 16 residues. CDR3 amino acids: CAISESRVAGDNEQFF. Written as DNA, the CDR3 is TGTGCCATCAGTGAGTCGAGGGTAGCGGGAGACAATGAGCAGTTCTTC.

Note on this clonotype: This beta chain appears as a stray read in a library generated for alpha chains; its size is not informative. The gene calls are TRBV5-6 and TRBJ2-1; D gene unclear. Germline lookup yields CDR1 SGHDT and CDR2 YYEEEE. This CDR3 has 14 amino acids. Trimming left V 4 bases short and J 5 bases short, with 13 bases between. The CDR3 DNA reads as TGTGCCAGCAGCGCGGCGCTGCGCCACAATGAGCAGTTCTTC. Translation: CASSAALRHNEQFF.

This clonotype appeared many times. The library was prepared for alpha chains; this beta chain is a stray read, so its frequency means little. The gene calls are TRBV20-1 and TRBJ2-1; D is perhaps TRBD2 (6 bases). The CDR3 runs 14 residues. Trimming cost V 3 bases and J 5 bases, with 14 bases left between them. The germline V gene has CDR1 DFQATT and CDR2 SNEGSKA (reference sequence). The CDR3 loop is CSARDPGADNEQFF. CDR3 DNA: TGCAGTGCTAGGGACCCGGGAGCCGACAATGAGCAGTTCTTC.

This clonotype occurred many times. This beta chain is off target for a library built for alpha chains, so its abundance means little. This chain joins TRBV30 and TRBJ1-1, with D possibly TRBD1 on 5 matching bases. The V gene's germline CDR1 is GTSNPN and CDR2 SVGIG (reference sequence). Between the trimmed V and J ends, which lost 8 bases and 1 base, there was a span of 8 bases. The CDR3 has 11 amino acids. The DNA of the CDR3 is TGTGCCGTGGGGGAGAACACTGAAGCTTTCTTT. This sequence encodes CAVGENTEAFF.

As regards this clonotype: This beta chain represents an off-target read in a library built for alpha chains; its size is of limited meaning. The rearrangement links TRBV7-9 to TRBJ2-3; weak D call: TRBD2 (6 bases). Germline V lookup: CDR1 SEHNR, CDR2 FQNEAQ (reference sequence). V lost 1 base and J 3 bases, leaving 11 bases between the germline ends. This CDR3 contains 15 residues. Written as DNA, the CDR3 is TGTGCCAGCAGCTTAGTAGCGGTTGAAACAGATACGCAGTATTTT. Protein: CASSLVAVETDTQYF. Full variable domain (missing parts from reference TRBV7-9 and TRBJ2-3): DTGVSQNPRHKITKRGQNVTFRCDPISEHNRLYWYRQTLGQGPEFLTYFQNEAQLEKSRLLSDRFSAERPKGSFSTLEIQRTEQGDSAMYLCASSLVAVETDTQYFGPGTRLTVL.

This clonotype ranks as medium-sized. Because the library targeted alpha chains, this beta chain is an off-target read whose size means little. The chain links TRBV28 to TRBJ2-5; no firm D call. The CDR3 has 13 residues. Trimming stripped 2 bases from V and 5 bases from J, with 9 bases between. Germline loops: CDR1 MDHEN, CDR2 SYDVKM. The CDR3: CASSLQVLETQYF. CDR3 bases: TGTGCCAGCAGTTTACAGGTCTTGGAGACCCAGTACTTC.

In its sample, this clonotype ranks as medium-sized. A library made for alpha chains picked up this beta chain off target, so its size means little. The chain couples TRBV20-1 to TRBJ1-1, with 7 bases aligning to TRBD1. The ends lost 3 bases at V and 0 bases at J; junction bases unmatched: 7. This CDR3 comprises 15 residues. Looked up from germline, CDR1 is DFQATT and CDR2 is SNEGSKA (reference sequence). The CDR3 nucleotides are TGCAGTGCTAGGGCCCGGGACAGCTTGAACACTGAAGCTTTCTTT. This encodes CSARARDSLNTEAFF.

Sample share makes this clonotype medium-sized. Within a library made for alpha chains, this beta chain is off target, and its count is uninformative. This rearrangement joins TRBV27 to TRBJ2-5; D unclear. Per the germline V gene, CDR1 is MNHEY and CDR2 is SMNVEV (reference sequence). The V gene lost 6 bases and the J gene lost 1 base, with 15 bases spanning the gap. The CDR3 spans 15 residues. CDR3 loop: CASRNSKNFQETQYF. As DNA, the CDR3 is TGTGCCAGCAGAAACTCAAAGAACTTCCAAGAGACCCAGTACTTC.

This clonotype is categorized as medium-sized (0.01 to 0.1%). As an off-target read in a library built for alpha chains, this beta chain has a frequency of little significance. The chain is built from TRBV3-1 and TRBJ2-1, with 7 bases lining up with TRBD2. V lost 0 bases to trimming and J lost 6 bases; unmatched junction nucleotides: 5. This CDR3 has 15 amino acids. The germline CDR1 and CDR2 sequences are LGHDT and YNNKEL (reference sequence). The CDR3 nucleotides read TGTGCCAGCAGCCAAGATCCGGCTAGCGGCAATGAGCAGTTCTTC. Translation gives CASSQDPASGNEQFF.

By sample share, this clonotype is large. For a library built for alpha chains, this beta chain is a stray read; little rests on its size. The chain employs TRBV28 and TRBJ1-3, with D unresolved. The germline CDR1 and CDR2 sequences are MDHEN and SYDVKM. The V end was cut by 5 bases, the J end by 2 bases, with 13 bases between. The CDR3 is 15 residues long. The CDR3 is CASSISTDPGNTIYF. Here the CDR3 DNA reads TGTGCCAGCAGTATCTCGACGGATCCTGGAAACACCATATATTTT. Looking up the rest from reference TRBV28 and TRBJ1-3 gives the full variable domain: DVKVTQSSRYLVKRTGEKVFLECVQDMDHENMFWYRQDPGLGLRLIYFSYDVKMKEKGDIPEGYSVSREKKERFSLILESASTNQTSMYLCASSISTDPGNTIYFGEGSWLTVV.